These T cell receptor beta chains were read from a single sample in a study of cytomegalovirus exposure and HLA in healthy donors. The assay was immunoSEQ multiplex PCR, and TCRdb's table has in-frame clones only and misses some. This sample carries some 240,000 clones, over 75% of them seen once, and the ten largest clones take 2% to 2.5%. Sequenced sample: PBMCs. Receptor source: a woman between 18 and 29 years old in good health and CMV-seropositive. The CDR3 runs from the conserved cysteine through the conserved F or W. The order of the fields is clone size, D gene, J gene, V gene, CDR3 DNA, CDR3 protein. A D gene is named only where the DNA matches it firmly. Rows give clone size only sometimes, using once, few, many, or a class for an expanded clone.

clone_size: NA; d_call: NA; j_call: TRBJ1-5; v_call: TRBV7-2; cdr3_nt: TGTGCCAGCAGCTTAGCGGGAGGGAACGGACAGCCCCAGCATTTT; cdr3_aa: CASSLAGGNGQPQHF
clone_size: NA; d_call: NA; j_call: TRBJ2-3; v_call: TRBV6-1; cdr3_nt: TGTGCCAGCAGTGATTCGGGGGTTACAGATACGCAGTATTTT; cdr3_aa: CASSDSGVTDTQYF
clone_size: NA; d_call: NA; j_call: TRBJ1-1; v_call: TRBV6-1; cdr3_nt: TGTGCCAGCACTACAGTCTGGATGAACACTGAAGCTTTCTTT; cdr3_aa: CASTTVWMNTEAFF
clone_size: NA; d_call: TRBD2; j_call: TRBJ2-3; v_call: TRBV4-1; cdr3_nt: TGCGCCAGCAGCCTCCTAGCGGGGTCCACAGATACGCAGTATTTT; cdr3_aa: CASSLLAGSTDTQYF
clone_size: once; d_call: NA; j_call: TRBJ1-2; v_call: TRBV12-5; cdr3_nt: TGTGCTAGTGGTTTGGTACTTCAGGGTTGTTATGGCTACACCTTC; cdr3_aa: CASGLVLQGCYGYTF
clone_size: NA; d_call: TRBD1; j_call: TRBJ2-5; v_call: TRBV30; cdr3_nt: TGTGCCTGGAGGGGGGGACAGGGGGGTCAAGAGACCCAGTACTTC; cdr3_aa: CAWRGGQGGQETQYF
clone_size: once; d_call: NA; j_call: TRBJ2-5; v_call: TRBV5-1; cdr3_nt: TGCGCCAGCACCAACGGACAGACCCAAGAGACCCAGTACTTC; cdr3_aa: CASTNGQTQETQYF
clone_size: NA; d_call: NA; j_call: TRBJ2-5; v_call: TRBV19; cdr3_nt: TGTGCCAGTAGCACACAAGACCAAGAGACCCAGTACTTC; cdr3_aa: CASSTQDQETQYF
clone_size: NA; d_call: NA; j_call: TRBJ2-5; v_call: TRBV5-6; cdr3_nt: TGTGCCAGCAGCTTGGGAGGGATTACGGAGACCCAGTACTTC; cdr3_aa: CASSLGGITETQYF
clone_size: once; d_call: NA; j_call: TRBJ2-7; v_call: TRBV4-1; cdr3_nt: TGCGCCAGCAGCCAAGATGCTCAGGATTCGCCGGCCAACTACGAGCAGTACTTC; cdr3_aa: CASSQDAQDSPANYEQYF
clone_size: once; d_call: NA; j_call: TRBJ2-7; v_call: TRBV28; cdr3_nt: TGTGCCAGCAGTTCCTCGGGGTTCTACGAGCAGTACTTC; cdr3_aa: CASSSSGFYEQYF
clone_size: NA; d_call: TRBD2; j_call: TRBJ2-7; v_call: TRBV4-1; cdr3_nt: TGCGCCAGCAGCCAAGAGACTAGCGGGAAGGACGAGCAGTACTTC; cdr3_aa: CASSQETSGKDEQYF
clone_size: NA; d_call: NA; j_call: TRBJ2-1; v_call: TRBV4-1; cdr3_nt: TGCGCCAGCAGCCAAGAAGGCTTACCAGCGGAGCAGTTCTTC; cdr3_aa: CASSQEGLPAEQFF
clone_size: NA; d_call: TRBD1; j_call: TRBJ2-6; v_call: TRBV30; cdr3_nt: TGTGCCTGGATCCCCGGGACAGCTGTCTCTGGGGCCAACGTCCTGACTTTC; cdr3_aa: CAWIPGTAVSGANVLTF
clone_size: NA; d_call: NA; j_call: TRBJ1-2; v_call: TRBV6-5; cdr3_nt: TGTGCCAGCAGCCCCTCACAGGACCCTAACTATGGCTACACCTTC; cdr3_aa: CASSPSQDPNYGYTF
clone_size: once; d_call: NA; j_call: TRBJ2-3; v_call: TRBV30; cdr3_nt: TGTGCCTGGAGTGTGGGAGCGGGCCTACATGATACGCAGTATTTT; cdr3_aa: CAWSVGAGLHDTQYF
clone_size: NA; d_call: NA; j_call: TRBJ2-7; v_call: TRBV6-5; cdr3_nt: TGTGCCAGCACCCGGACAGCTCAAGGAGCCTACGAGCAGTACTTC; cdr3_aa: CASTRTAQGAYEQYF
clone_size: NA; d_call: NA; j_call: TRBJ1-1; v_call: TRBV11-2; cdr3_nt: TGTGCCAGCAGCTTAGATACTTTATCACGGTCCTCCGCCACTGAAGCTTTCTTT; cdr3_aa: CASSLDTLSRSSATEAFF
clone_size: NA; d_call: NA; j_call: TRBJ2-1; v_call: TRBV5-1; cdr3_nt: TGCGCCAGCAGTTACCGAGGGGGAGGGGCCAGCTCCTACAATGAGCAGTTCTTC; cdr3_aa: CASSYRGGGASSYNEQFF
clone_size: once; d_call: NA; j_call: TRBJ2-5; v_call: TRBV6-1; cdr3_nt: TGTGCCAGCACCCCAGGTTACCAAGAGACCCAGTACTTC; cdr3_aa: CASTPGYQETQYF
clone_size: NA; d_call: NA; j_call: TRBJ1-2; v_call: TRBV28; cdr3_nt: TGTGCCAGCAGTTTAGTGGGGCACGGCTACACCTTC; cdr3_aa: CASSLVGHGYTF
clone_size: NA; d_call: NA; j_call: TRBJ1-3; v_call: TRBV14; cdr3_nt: TGTGCCAGCAGCCAAGTGGGCCTACTTGGAAACACCATATATTTT; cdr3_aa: CASSQVGLLGNTIYF
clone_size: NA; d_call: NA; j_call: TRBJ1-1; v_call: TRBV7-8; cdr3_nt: TGTGCCAGCAGCTTGTGGACAGAGAACACTGAAGCTTTCTTT; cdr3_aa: CASSLWTENTEAFF
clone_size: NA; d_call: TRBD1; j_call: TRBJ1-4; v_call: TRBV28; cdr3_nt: TGTGCCAGCAAACCCGGGGACAGGGGGCGACTTGAAAAACTGTTTTTT; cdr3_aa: CASKPGDRGRLEKLFF
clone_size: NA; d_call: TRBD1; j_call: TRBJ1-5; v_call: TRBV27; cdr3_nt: TGTGCCAGCAGTTTCTCGACAGGGGGGATTAGCCAGCCCCAGCATTTT; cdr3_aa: CASSFSTGGISQPQHF
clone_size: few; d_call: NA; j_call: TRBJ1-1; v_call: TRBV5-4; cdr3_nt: TGTGCCAGCAGCTACAGGGATAGTGAAGCTTTCTTT; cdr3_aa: CASSYRDSEAFF
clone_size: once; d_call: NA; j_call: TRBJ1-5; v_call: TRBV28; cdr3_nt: TGTGCCAGCAGTCTCAGGGTATATAGCAATCAGCCCCAGCATTTT; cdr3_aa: CASSLRVYSNQPQHF
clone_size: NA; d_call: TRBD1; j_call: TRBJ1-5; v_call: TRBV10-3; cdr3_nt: TGTGCCATCAGCCAACAGGGGTGGCAGCCCCAGCATTTT; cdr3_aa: CAISQQGWQPQHF
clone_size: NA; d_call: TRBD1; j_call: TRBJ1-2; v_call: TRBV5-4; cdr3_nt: TGTGCCAGCAGCCCGTTTTTATCACCAGGGGGAGGAAACTATGGCTACACCTTC; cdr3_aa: CASSPFLSPGGGNYGYTF